This T cell receptor beta chain originates from a study of identical twins. The CDR3 runs 13 residues. Germline V gene lookup returns CDR1 SGHKS and CDR2 YYEKEE (reference sequence). Trimming took 0 bases from V and 8 from J, leaving 12 bases between them. TCRdb analysed the 5' RACE reads with MiXCR anew, one entry per CDR3 protein. The data show around 340,000 distinct CDR3 sequences, with roughly 9% seen just once and under 10% held by the top ten. The sequencing input was naive T cells sorted from blood. The receptor's source is a woman in her forties or fifties in good health. The chain is built from TRBV5-5 and TRBJ2-7, with D uncertain. The CDR3 bases are TGTGCCAGCAGCTTGGAGGGTGTAGGAAAGCAGTACGTC. This sequence encodes CASSLEGVGKQYV.